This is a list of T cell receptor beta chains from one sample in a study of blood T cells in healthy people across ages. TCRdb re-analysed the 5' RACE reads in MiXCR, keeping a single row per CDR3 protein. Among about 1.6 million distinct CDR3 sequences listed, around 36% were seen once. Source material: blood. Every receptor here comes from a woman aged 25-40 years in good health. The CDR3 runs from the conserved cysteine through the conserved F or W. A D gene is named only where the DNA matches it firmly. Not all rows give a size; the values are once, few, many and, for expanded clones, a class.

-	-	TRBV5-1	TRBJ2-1	CASSVGGTTNEQFF	TGCGCCAGCAGCGTTGGCGGGACGACAAATGAGCAGTTCTTC
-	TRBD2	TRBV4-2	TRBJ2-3	CASSQDLVGLAGVADTQYF	TGTGCCAGCAGCCAAGATCTAGTTGGCCTAGCGGGAGTGGCAGATACGCAGTATTTT
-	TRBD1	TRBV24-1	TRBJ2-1	CATSDFDRGRNAQFF	TGCGCCACCAGTGATTTTGACAGGGGGCGTAATGCGCAGTTCTTC
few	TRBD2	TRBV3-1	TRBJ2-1	CASSHGTSGESSYNEQFF	TGTGCCAGCAGCCACGGGACTAGCGGGGAGAGCTCCTACAATGAGCAGTTCTTC
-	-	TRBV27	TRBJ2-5	CAGSLVRYPLPGETQYF	TGTGCCGGCAGTTTGGTGAGGTACCCGCTCCCGGGAGAGACCCAGTACTTC
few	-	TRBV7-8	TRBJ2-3	CASTGLAGKDTQYF	TGTGCCAGCACCGGCCTGGCGGGTAAAGATACGCAGTATTTT
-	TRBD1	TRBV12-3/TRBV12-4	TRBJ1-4	CASSRDRGLGEEKPFF	TGTGCCAGCTCCCGGGACAGGGGACTAGGTGAGGAAAAACCGTTTTTT
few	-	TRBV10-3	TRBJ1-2	CAISSDGEYGYTF	TGTGCCATCAGTTCGGACGGAGAATATGGCTACACCTTC
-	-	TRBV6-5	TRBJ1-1	CASSYSIYGTEAFF	TGTGCCAGCAGTTACTCGATTTATGGCACTGAAGCTTTCTTT
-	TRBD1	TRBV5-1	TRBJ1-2	CANSLTGQASYGYTF	TGCGCCAACAGCTTGACGGGACAGGCGAGCTATGGCTACACCTTC
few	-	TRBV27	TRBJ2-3	CASSPGLGDTQYF	TGTGCCAGCAGTCCCGGCCTCGGGGATACGCAGTATTTT
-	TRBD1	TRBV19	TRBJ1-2	CASSTRQGSYGYTF	TGTGCCAGTAGTACCCGACAGGGTTCATATGGCTACACCTTC
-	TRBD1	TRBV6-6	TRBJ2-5	CASSGTGRGETQYF	TGTGCCAGCAGTGGGACAGGGCGGGGAGAGACCCAGTACTTC
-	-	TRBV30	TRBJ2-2	CAWSVAGQTGELFF	TGTGCCTGGAGTGTTGCGGGTCAGACCGGGGAGCTGTTTTTT
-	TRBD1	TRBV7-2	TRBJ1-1	CASSSRPTGAGTEAFF	TGTGCCAGCAGCTCGAGGCCTACAGGGGCTGGCACTGAAGCTTTCTTT
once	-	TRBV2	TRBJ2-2	CASSMRGGRRDTGELFF	TGTGCCAGCAGTATGAGAGGGGGGAGGCGAGACACCGGGGAGCTGTTTTTT
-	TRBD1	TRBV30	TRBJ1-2	CAWSVKPEMTGGANYGYTF	TGTGCCTGGAGTGTTAAACCCGAAATGACAGGGGGAGCTAACTATGGCTACACCTTC
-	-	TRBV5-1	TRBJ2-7	CVSSLESYEQYF	TGCGTCAGCAGCTTGGAGTCTTACGAGCAGTACTTC
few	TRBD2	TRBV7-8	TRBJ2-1	CASSSGTSGGAYNEQFF	TGTGCCAGCAGCTCCGGGACTAGCGGGGGGGCCTACAATGAGCAGTTCTTC
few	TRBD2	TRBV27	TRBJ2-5	CASSSLAGNRQETQYF	TGTGCCAGCAGTTCTCTAGCGGGGAACCGCCAAGAGACCCAGTACTTC
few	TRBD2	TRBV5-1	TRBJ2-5	CASSILAGVRETQYF	TGCGCCAGCAGCATACTAGCGGGAGTACGAGAGACCCAGTACTTC
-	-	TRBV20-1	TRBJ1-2	CSARGHNLKSYGYTF	TGCAGTGCTAGAGGGCACAACCTAAAATCCTATGGCTACACCTTC
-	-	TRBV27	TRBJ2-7	CACSFFFGFDEQYF	TGTGCCTGCAGTTTTTTTTTCGGATTCGACGAGCAGTACTTC
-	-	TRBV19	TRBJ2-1	CASSKDLSSYNEQFF	TGTGCCAGTAGTAAGGACCTGAGCTCCTACAATGAGCAGTTCTTC
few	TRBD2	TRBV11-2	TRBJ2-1	CASSFYLAGGPGNEQFF	TGTGCCAGCAGCTTTTATCTAGCGGGAGGGCCGGGAAATGAGCAGTTCTTC
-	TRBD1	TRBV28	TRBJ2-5	CANSFGQGVSQETQYF	TGTGCCAACAGTTTCGGTCAGGGGGTGTCCCAAGAGACCCAGTACTTC
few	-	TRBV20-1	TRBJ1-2	CSALYRDLVGYTF	TGCAGTGCCCTCTACAGGGATTTGGTTGGCTACACCTTC
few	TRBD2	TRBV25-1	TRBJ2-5	CASSRGLAVEETQYF	TGTGCCAGCAGTCGGGGACTAGCGGTCGAAGAGACCCAGTACTTC
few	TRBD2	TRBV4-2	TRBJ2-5	CASRGGGLQETQYF	TGTGCCAGCAGGGGGGGGGGTCTCCAAGAGACCCAGTACTTC